This T cell receptor beta chain was sequenced during a study of blood T cell repertoires in COVID-19 (dated by TCRdb to 2018 to 2021). Turning to the overall study: Samples covering the acute and convalescent phases of COVID-19 were provided by collaborators in the United States, Italy and Spain. The prospective study material was composed of cDNA or gDNA derived from T cells, B-cell-depleted T cells, or PBMCs. Subjects who had been exposed to COVID-19, were actively infected with it, or had recovered from it provided the deeply sampled blood TCRbeta repertoires that made up the dataset. The repertoires were released in a freely available public database intended as a resource for research on the immune response to SARS-CoV-2. The samples were drawn from two sources: the first 160 participants of the ongoing ImmuneRACE study, and 1,200 or so subjects contributed by 6 global collaborators. Nearly every sample came with metadata listing a de-identified subject ID, COVID-19 status, age in years and sex. HLA class I and class II types, where available, came from metadata supplied by the sample provider rather than from assay-based typing.

Study-wide conclusions, independent of this receptor: Clinical and demographic metadata were provided uncurated, with the amount varying by source and participant.

The immunoSEQ Assay, a bias-controlled multiplex PCR, was used to amplify TCRbeta CDR3 regions from genomic DNA. Per the original workflow: Nucleated cell counts per sample were estimated from amplification of reference gene primers within the assay. To quantify the absolute abundance of each unique TCRbeta CDR3 rearrangement, sequence reads were collapsed and filtered. For each sample, productive Simpson clonality was calculated as the square root of Simpson's diversity index over productive rearrangements. Sourced from immuneACCESS, this table was stored by TCRdb with only in-frame sequences that have V and J called. A share of the clones is absent; for the studies checked, an unresolved V gene accounts for under half, and the remainder has no known explanation. V and J calls plus clone size are reproduced from that table; the DNA served to infer D and trimming. The sample records under 200,000 clones, around 86% of which are singletons. Jointly, the top ten make up roughly 7% of the sample.

Collaborating institutions collected whole blood in K2EDTA tubes following their own protocols. For TCRbeta analysis, collaborators shipped samples as frozen whole blood, isolated PBMCs, or DNA extracted from either of those sample types. V and J lose 6 bases and 4 bases, and a span of 13 bases separates them. The germline V gene encodes CDR1 MGHDK and CDR2 SYGVNS. The CDR3, cysteine through phenylalanine, is 13 amino acids long. This entry keeps only the CDR3 DNA: 39 bases, framed from base 1. Worth noting for this clone: Its specific antigen is unknown. Per-base qualities were not stored, and no clone one base away is much larger.

The sequence derives from a woman older than 75 in a cohort sampled during active or convalescent COVID-19. Sequenced input: peripheral blood. The sequence joins TRBV25-1 to TRBJ2-7, with the D gene call left open. The CDR3 protein: CASSSMLEYEQYF. The nucleotides read TGTGCCAGCAGCTCGATGCTAGAATACGAGCAGTACTTC.